This T cell receptor (beta chain) derives from a study of CD8 T cells in ankylosing spondylitis. Trimming stripped 2 bases from V and 4 bases from J, with 19 bases between. This CDR3 spans 17 amino acids. CDR1 SNHLY and CDR2 FYNNEI come from the germline V gene. TCRdb re-derived calls from the 5' RACE reads in MiXCR, one entry per CDR3 protein. The sample shows roughly 200,000 distinct CDR3 sequences, 13% of them seen only once. The sample taken for sequencing was blood, either unsorted or a sorted T cell fraction (not recorded which). The rearrangement uses TRBV2 and TRBJ2-3; a weak D match, TRBD2 (7 bases). The sequence derives from a male donor with ankylosing spondylitis or in good health (not recorded which). The CDR3 nucleotides read TGTGCCAGCAGTGAACTCGGGGGGCGCGAAGGGGCAGATACGCAGTATTTT. It is translated as CASSELGGREGADTQYF.